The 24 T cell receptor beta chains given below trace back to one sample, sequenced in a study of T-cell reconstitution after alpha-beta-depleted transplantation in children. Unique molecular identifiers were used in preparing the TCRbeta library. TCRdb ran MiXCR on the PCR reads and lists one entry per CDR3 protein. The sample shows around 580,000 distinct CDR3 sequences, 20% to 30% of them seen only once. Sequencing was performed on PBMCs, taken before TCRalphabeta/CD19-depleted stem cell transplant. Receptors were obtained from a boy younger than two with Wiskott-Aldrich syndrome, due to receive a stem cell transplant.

This CDR3 reads CASSTRQEGETQYF. In nucleotides, the CDR3 is TGTGCCAGCAGCACCCGACAGGAAGGGGAGACCCAGTACTTC. The chain links TRBV7-9 to TRBJ2-5, with D perhaps TRBD1 (6 bases). Trimming stripped 5 bases from V and 5 bases from J, with 15 bases between. In germline, CDR1 is SEHNR, CDR2 FQNEAQ (reference sequence). The CDR3 totals 14 residues. The complete variable domain, with remaining parts taken from reference TRBV7-9 and TRBJ2-5, reads DTGVSQNPRHKITKRGQNVTFRCDPISEHNRLYWYRQTLGQGPEFLTYFQNEAQLEKSRLLSDRFSAERPKGSFSTLEIQRTEQGDSAMYLCASSTRQEGETQYFGPGTRLLVL.

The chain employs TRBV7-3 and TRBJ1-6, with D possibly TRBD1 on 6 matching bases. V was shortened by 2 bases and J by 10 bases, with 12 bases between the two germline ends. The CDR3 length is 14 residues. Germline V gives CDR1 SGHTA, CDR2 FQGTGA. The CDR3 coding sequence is TGTGCCAGCAGCTTATCAGGACAGACCTCACCCCTCCACTTT. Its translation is CASSLSGQTSPLHF.

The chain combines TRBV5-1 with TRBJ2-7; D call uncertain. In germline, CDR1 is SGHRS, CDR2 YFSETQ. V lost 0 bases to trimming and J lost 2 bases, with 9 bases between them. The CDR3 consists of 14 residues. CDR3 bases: TGCGCCAGCAGCTTGGACCGGTCTACCTACGAGCAGTACTTC. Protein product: CASSLDRSTYEQYF.

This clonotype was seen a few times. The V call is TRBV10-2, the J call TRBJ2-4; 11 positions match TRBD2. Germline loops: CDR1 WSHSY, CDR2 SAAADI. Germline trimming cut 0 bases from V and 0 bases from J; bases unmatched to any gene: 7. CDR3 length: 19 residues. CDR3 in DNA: TGCGCCAGCAGTGAGTCGACTAGCGGGAATTTTTTAGCCAAAAACATTCAGTACTTC. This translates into CASSESTSGNFLAKNIQYF.

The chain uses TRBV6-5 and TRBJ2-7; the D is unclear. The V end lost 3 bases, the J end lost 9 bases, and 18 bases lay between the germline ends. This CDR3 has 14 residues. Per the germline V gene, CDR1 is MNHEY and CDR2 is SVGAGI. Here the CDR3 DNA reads TGTGCCAGCAGTTATCAGAACCGAACTCCTTGGCAGTACTTC. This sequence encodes CASSYQNRTPWQYF.

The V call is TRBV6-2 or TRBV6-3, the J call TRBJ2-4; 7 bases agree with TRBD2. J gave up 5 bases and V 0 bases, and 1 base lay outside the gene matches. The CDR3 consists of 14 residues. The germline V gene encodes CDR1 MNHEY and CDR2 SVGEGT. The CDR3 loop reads CASSYSGLQNIQYF. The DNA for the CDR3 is TGTGCCAGCAGTTACTCGGGACTACAAAACATTCAGTACTTC.

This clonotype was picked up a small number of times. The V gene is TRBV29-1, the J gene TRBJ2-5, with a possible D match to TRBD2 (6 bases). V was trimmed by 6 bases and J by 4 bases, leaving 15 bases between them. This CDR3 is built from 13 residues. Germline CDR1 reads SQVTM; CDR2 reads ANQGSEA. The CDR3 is CSVLLAAGETQYF. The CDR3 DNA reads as TGCAGCGTGTTGTTAGCGGCAGGAGAGACCCAGTACTTC.

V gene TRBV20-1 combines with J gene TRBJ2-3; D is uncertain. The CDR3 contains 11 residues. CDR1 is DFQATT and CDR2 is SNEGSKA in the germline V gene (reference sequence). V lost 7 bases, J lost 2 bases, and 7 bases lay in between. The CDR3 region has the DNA TGCAGTGGTCGGATCACAGATACGCAGTATTTT. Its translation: CSGRITDTQYF.

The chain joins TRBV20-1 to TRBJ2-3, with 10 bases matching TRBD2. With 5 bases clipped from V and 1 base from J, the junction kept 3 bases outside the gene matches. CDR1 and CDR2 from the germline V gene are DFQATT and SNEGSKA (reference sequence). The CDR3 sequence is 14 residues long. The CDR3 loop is CSAPLAGGTDTQYF. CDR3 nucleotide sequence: TGCAGTGCTCCTCTAGCGGGGGGCACAGATACGCAGTATTTT.

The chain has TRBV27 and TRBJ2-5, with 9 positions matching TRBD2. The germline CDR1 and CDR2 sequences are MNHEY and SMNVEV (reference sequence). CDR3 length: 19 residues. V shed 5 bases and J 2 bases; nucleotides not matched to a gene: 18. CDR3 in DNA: TGTGCCAGCAGTCCGTTCACCTTAGCGGGAGACCTTTTACAAGAGACCCAGTACTTC. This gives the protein CASSPFTLAGDLLQETQYF.

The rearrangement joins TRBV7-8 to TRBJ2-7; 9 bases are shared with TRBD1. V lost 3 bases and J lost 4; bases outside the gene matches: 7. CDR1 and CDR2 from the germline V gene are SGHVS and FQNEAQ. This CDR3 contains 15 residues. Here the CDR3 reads CASSLDPGQGYEQYF. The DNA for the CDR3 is TGTGCCAGCAGCTTGGATCCGGGACAGGGATACGAGCAGTACTTC. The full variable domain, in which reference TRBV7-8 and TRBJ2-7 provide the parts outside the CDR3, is GAGVSQSPRYKVAKRGQDVALRCDPISGHVSLFWYQQALGQGPEFLTYFQNEAQLDKSGLPSDRFFAERPEGSVSTLKIQRTQQEDSAVYLCASSLDPGQGYEQYFGPGTRLTVT.

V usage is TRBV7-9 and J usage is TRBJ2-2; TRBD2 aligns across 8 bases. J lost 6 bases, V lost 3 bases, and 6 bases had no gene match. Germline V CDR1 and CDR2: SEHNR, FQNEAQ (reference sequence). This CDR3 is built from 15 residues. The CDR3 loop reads CASSLGAGEAGELFF. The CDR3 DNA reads TGTGCCAGCAGCTTGGGAGCGGGAGAGGCCGGGGAGCTGTTTTTT.

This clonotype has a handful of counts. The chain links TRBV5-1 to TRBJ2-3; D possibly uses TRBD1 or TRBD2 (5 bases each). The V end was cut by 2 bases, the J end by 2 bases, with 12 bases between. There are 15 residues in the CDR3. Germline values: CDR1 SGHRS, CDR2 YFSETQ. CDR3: CASSFGRGVTDTQYF. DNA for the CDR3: TGCGCCAGCAGCTTTGGAAGGGGAGTCACAGATACGCAGTATTTT.

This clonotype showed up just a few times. CDR3 region: CASRDYKQFF. CDR3 coding DNA: TGTGCCAGCAGGGATTATAAGCAGTTCTTC. This chain links TRBV2 with TRBJ2-1; D not resolved. Trimming took off 6 bases at V and 11 bases at J, with 8 bases between the two ends. There are 10 residues in the CDR3. From germline, CDR1 is SNHLY and CDR2 FYNNEI.

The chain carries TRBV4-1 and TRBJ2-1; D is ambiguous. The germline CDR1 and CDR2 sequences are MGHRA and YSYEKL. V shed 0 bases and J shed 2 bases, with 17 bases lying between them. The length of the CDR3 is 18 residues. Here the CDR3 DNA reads TGCGCCAGCAGCCAAGATTACGTTGCAGGTGGGACCTACAATGAGCAGTTCTTC. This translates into CASSQDYVAGGTYNEQFF.

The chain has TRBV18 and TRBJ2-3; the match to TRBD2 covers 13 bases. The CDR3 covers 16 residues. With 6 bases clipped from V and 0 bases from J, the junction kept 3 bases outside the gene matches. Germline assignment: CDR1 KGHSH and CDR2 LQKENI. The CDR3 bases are TGTGCCAGCTCCCGGACTAGCGGGAGTAGCACAGATACGCAGTATTTT. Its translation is CASSRTSGSSTDTQYF.

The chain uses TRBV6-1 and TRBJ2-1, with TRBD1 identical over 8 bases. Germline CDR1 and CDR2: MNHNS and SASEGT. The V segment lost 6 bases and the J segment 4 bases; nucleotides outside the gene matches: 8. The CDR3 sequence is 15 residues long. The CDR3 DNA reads TGTGCCAGCAGGTCCGTCGGACAGGGATACAATGAGCAGTTCTTC. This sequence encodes CASRSVGQGYNEQFF.

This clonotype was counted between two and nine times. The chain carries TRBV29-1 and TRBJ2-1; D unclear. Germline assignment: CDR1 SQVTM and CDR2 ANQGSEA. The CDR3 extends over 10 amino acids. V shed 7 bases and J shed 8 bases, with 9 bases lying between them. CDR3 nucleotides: TGCAGCGGAATGTTTGATGAGCAGTTCTTC. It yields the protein CSGMFDEQFF.

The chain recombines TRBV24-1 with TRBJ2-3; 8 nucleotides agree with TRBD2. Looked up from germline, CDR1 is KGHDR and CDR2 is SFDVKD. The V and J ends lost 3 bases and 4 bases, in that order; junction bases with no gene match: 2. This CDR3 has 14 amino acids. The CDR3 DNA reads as TGTGCCACCAGTGATCCAGCGGGAGCAGATACGCAGTATTTT. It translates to CATSDPAGADTQYF.

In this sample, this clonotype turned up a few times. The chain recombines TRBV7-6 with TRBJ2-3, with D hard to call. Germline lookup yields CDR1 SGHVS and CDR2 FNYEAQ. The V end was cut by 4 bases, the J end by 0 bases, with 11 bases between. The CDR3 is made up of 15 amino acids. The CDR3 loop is CASSSKRYSTDTQYF. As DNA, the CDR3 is TGTGCCAGCAGCTCAAAGCGCTATAGCACAGATACGCAGTATTTT.

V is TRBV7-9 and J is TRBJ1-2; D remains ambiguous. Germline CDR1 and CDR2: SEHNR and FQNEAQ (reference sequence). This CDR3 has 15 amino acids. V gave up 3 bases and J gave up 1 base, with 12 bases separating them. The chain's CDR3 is CASSFLHGYNYGYTF. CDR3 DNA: TGTGCCAGCAGCTTTTTGCACGGTTATAACTATGGCTACACCTTC.

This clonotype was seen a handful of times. CDR3 residues: CSVSSLSYNEQFF. In DNA form, the CDR3 reads TGCAGCGTTAGTAGTCTCTCCTACAATGAGCAGTTCTTC. This chain joins TRBV29-1 and TRBJ2-1; D call uncertain. Trimming cost V 5 bases and J 0 bases, with 8 bases left between them. Germline CDR1 and CDR2: SQVTM and ANQGSEA. This CDR3 spans 13 amino acids.

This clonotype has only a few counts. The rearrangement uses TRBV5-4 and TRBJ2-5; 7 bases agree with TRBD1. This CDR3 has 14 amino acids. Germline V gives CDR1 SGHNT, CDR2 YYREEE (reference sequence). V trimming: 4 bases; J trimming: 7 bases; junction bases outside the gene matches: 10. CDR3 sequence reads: CASSRQGSPWTQYF. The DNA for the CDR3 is TGTGCCAGCAGCCGACAGGGTTCCCCGTGGACCCAGTACTTC.

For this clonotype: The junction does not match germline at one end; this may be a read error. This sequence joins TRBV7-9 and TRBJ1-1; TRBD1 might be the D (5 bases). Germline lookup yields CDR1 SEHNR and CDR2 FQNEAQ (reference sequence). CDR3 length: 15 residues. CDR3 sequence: CASSLGTGTSTEAFF. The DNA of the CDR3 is TGTGCCAGCAGTTTAGGGACCGGGACGAGCACTGAAGCTTTCTTT.